This entry concerns a single T cell receptor (beta chain). As processed by the authors: Nucleated cell counts were estimated from reference gene primer amplification. Profiled with immunoSEQ multiplex PCR; TCRdb holds only in-frame clones, not every one. Clone size and the V and J calls come from that table; the DNA yielded D and trimming. This sample has approximately 180,000 clones; 70% to 90% occur once, and the top ten carry about 22%. The trim removed 4 bases at V and 3 bases at J, leaving 3 bases unmatched. Per the germline V gene, CDR1 is SNHLY and CDR2 is FYNNEI. This CDR3 spans 13 amino acids. The data were taken from a study of blood T cell repertoires in COVID-19. Study in general: PBMCs, B-cell-depleted T cells, or T cells provided the cDNA or gDNA that made up the material.

The sequencing sample was made of peripheral blood. This receptor was identified in a man between 60 and 70 years old with active or convalescent COVID-19. This chain connects TRBV2 to TRBJ2-7; 7 bases align to TRBD1. The CDR3 nucleotides are TGTGCCAGCAGTGTGACAGGGCTCTACGAGCAGTACTTC. Protein product: CASSVTGLYEQYF.